A selection of T cell receptor beta chains follows, all from one sample in a study of cytomegalovirus exposure and HLA in healthy donors. The assay was immunoSEQ multiplex PCR, and TCRdb's table has in-frame clones only and misses some. The sample includes approximately 170,000 clones, roughly 73% of them seen just once. The sample was PBMCs. Receptors originate from a female donor in good health and CMV-seronegative. Both conserved end residues are part of each CDR3. D genes are given only for firm matches. Clone size, where shown, is once, few, many, or a class for clones that have expanded.

TRBJ1-4	.	.	TRBV4-1	TGCGCCAGCAGCCAAGATCAGGGCAGGGGCGCGTATGAAAAACTGTTTTTT	CASSQDQGRGAYEKLFF
TRBJ1-4	.	.	TRBV27	TGTGCCAGCAGTAAGAACGGGGAAAAACTGTTTTTT	CASSKNGEKLFF
TRBJ1-4	.	.	TRBV7-8	TGTGCCAGCAGCTCGCGGGACTGGAAAGGAAAACTGTTTTTT	CASSSRDWKGKLFF
TRBJ1-1	.	.	TRBV9	TGTGCCAGCACACAGGGTCTGAACACTGAAGCTTTCTTT	CASTQGLNTEAFF
TRBJ1-3	.	TRBD1	TRBV4-1	TGCGCCAGCAGCCAAGATTCCGCGGGACAGGGCAGGAACACCATATATTTT	CASSQDSAGQGRNTIYF
TRBJ2-1	.	.	TRBV7-3	TGTGCCAGCGGGAAGAATCGGAGGGGTGAGCAGTTCTTC	CASGKNRRGEQFF
TRBJ1-1	once	TRBD1	TRBV10-2	TGCGCCAGCAGTGAGATACAGGGGTGGGACACTGAAGCTTTCTTT	CASSEIQGWDTEAFF
TRBJ1-2	.	TRBD1	TRBV5-4	TGTGCCAGCAGCTTTGTAGACAGGGGGATCTATGGCTACACCTTC	CASSFVDRGIYGYTF
TRBJ1-1	.	TRBD1	TRBV15	TGTGCCACCAGCAGATTGGGGACAGGGGTCGCAGCTTTCTTT	CATSRLGTGVAAFF
TRBJ2-5	.	.	TRBV18	TGTGCCAGCTCACCCCTTGGGGGGGAGACCCAGTACTTC	CASSPLGGETQYF
TRBJ1-2	.	.	TRBV7-2	TGTGCCAGCAGCTTGGAGGGCAAGGCCCTCGGCTACACCTTC	CASSLEGKALGYTF
TRBJ2-7	few	.	TRBV15	TGTGCCACCAGCAGTTTAAAAGGAGACCCATCCTACGAGCAGTACTTC	CATSSLKGDPSYEQYF
TRBJ2-5	.	TRBD2	TRBV5-6	TGTGCCAGCAGCCCCAGACTAGCGGGGACTCAAGAGACCCAGTACTTC	CASSPRLAGTQETQYF
TRBJ2-7	.	.	TRBV5-6	TGTGCCAGCAGCGGGGAGTCAGCCTACGAGCAGTACTTC	CASSGESAYEQYF
TRBJ1-2	.	TRBD1	TRBV5-6	TGTGCCAGCAGCTTGGGACCGGACAGGGGGGACCGGGGCTACACCTTC	CASSLGPDRGDRGYTF
TRBJ1-2	.	.	TRBV28	TGTGCCAGCAGGGGCAAGCTCTATGGCTACACCTTC	CASRGKLYGYTF
TRBJ2-7	.	TRBD1	TRBV29-1	TGCAGCACCAAGGCAGGGGGCGACGAGCAGTACTTC	CSTKAGGDEQYF
TRBJ2-2	.	TRBD2	TRBV5-1	TGCGCCAGCAGCTCAGCGGGGGTGGACACCGGGGAGCTGTTTTTT	CASSSAGVDTGELFF
TRBJ2-1	.	.	TRBV11-3	TGTGCCAGCAGCTTAGCCCCCAACGGGGTAAATGAGCAGTTCTTC	CASSLAPNGVNEQFF
TRBJ1-5	.	.	TRBV28	TGTGCCAGCAGAGCGGACAATCAGCCCCAGCATTTT	CASRADNQPQHF
TRBJ2-5	.	.	TRBV28	TGTGCCAGCAGTTTAGAGTCCAGGGTCCAAGAGACCCAGTACTTC	CASSLESRVQETQYF
TRBJ2-7	.	.	TRBV6-5	TGTGCCAGCAGTACAATTCGGGGAAACTACGAGCAGTACTTC	CASSTIRGNYEQYF
TRBJ1-6	few	.	TRBV9	TGTGCCAGCAGCGCCCCGACAGTTAATTCACCCCTCCACTTT	CASSAPTVNSPLHF
TRBJ1-6	.	.	TRBV7-3	TGTGCCAGCAGCACAGACCCAAATTCACCCCTCCACTTT	CASSTDPNSPLHF
TRBJ1-5	.	TRBD1	TRBV27	TGTGCCAGTTTCAGGGGGTTTGGCAATCAGCCCCAGCATTTT	CASFRGFGNQPQHF
TRBJ1-1	few	.	TRBV11-2	TGTGCCAGCAGCTTAAGCAGGGGTGAATCTGAAGCTTTCTTT	CASSLSRGESEAFF
TRBJ2-3	.	.	TRBV19	TGTGCCAGTAGTATTTTCTTAGCTGCAGATACGCAGTATTTT	CASSIFLAADTQYF
TRBJ2-7	once	TRBD1	TRBV19	TGTGCCAGTCGACAGGGGAGGTACGAGCAGTACTTC	CASRQGRYEQYF
TRBJ2-1	few	.	TRBV18	TGTGCCAGCTCACCACTGGACAGCCACAATGAGCAGTTCTTC	CASSPLDSHNEQFF
TRBJ2-1	.	TRBD2	TRBV7-3	TGTGCCAGCAATTCGGGGGGGCGCTACAATGAGCAGTTCTTC	CASNSGGRYNEQFF
TRBJ1-3	.	TRBD1	TRBV5-1	TGCGCCAGCAGCCCCCCACTGACAGGGTCTGGAAACACCATATATTTT	CASSPPLTGSGNTIYF
TRBJ1-2	.	TRBD1	TRBV29-1	TGCAGCGTTGGCTGGACAGGGCACGGCTACACCTTC	CSVGWTGHGYTF
TRBJ2-1	.	.	TRBV6-6	TGTGCCAGCAGTAACCGGGACACTTACAATGAGCAGTTCTTC	CASSNRDTYNEQFF
TRBJ1-2	.	.	TRBV29-1	TGCAGCGTTGACGAGGCCTATGGCTACACCTTC	CSVDEAYGYTF
TRBJ1-4	.	TRBD1	TRBV6-5	TGTGCCAGCAGCCCCGGGACAGAGATAGAAAAACTGTTTTTT	CASSPGTEIEKLFF
TRBJ2-7	.	.	TRBV6-6	TGTGCCAGCAGCCAGGACTCGAGCTCCTACGAGCAGTACTTC	CASSQDSSSYEQYF
TRBJ1-1	.	TRBD1	TRBV6-4	TGTGCCAGCAGTGAATCCGGGACAGGGAGCACTGAAGCTTTCTTT	CASSESGTGSTEAFF
TRBJ1-5	.	.	TRBV19	TGTGCCAGTAGTCGACAGGCCGACGGCAATCAGCCCCAGCATTTT	CASSRQADGNQPQHF
TRBJ1-4	.	.	TRBV10-3	TGTGCCATCAGTGAGACAGGGGAAAAACTGTTTTTT	CAISETGEKLFF
TRBJ2-4	.	.	TRBV5-8	TGTGCCAGCAGCAGAGAGAAAAACATTCAGTACTTC	CASSREKNIQYF
TRBJ2-6	.	TRBD2	TRBV7-3	TGTGCCAGCAGCTTATTGGGGCGAGCGGGACCCGCGGCGGGCGTCCTGACTTTC	CASSLLGRAGPAAGVLTF